This is a list of T cell receptor beta chains from one sample in a study of blood T cell repertoires in COVID-19. Using immunoSEQ multiplex PCR, the repertoire was profiled, and TCRdb retains in-frame clones only, with some absent. The table shows approximately 220,000 clones, with 75% to 90% occurring only once. Material: peripheral blood. These receptors were obtained from a man in his forties with acute or convalescent COVID-19. Both conserved end residues are trimmed from each CDR3.

TRBV7-9	TRBJ1-1	ASSLGTANTEAF
TRBV11-2	TRBJ2-7	ASSLGQGSVEQY
TRBV6-2/TRBV6-3	TRBJ1-1	ASSYRTGAEAF
TRBV7-8	TRBJ2-3	ASSPRTSGSGTDTQY
TRBV5-5	TRBJ1-1	ASSPLGGVGTEAF
TRBV29-1	TRBJ1-4	SVKGDRGAPNEKLF
TRBV19	TRBJ1-4	ASSINGNHEKLF
TRBV13	TRBJ2-6	ASSPRGWTPGANVLT
TRBV7-9	TRBJ1-2	ASSPQSHYGYT
TRBV11-2	TRBJ2-3	ASSGLAGVFTDTQY
TRBV5-4	TRBJ2-7	ASSPPGTGSYEQY
TRBV7-2	TRBJ2-7	ASSSSEYKQY
TRBV7-9	TRBJ2-7	ASSLFSGGGDEQY
TRBV2	TRBJ2-1	ASRSGQGTYNEQF
TRBV7-9	TRBJ1-4	ASSSSGTTNEKLF
TRBV11-2	TRBJ2-7	ASSFGTQAEQY
TRBV6-1	TRBJ1-4	ASSGRQGEISEKLF
TRBV6-5	TRBJ1-1	ASSYPGQGAVAF
TRBV12-3/TRBV12-4	TRBJ1-6	ASMTDYSPLH
TRBV29-1	TRBJ2-4	SVDRGGENIQY
TRBV19	TRBJ2-7	ASSRTGDPYEQY
TRBV5-1	TRBJ1-1	ASSLASGTEAF
TRBV19	TRBJ1-1	ASSDRPPARPEAF
TRBV10-3	TRBJ1-2	AISEQGADNYGYT
TRBV6-5	TRBJ2-7	ASSYSKASGPNEQY
TRBV27	TRBJ2-5	ASSLSAGVRETQY
TRBV5-6	TRBJ2-2	ASSLAAGGADTGELF
TRBV10-3	TRBJ2-1	ANSGGNEQF
TRBV5-6	TRBJ1-1	ASSARQSTEAF
TRBV2	TRBJ2-7	ASGGGRGTYEQY
TRBV5-1	TRBJ2-3	ASSLAPSGSADTQY